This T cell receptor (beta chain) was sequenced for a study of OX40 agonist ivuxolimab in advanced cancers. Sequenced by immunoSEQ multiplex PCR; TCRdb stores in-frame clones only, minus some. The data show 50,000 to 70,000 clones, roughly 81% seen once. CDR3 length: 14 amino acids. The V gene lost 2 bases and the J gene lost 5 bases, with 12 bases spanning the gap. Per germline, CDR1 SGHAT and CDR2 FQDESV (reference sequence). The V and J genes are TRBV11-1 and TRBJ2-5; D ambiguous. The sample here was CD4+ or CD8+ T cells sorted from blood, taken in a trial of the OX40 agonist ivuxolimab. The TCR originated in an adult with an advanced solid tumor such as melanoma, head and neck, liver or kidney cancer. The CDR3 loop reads CASSLRLDGETQYF. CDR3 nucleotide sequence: TGTGCCAGCAGCTTACGGCTTGATGGGGAGACCCAGTACTTC. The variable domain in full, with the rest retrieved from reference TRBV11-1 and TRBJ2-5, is EAEVAQSPRYKITEKSQAVAFWCDPISGHATLYWYRQILGQGPELLVQFQDESVVDDSQLPKDRFSAERLKGVDSTLKIQPAELGDSAMYLCASSLRLDGETQYFGPGTRLLVL.